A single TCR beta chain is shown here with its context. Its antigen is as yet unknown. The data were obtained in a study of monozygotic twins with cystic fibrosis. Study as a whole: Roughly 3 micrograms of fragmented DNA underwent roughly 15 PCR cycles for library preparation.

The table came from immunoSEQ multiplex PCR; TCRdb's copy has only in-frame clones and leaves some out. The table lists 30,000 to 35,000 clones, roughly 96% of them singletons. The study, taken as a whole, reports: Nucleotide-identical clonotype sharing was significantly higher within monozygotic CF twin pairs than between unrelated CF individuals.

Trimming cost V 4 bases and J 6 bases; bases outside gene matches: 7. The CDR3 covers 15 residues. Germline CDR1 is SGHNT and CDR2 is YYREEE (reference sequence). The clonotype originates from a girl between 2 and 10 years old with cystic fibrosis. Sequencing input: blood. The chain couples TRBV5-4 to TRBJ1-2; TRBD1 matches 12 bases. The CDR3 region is CASSPKGTGGDGYTF. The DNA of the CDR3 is TGTGCCAGCAGCCCCAAAGGGACAGGGGGCGATGGCTACACCTTC.